Listed here are 29 T cell receptor beta chains from one sample, sequenced in a study of OX40 agonist ivuxolimab in advanced cancers. Profiling relied on immunoSEQ multiplex PCR, and the TCRdb table lists in-frame clones only, not all of them. Altogether around 60,000 clones are present, roughly 90% being singletons, with the ten largest covering 2.5% to 3%. The material sequenced was CD4+ or CD8+ T cells sorted from blood, taken in a trial of the OX40 agonist ivuxolimab. These receptors were collected from an adult with an advanced solid tumor such as melanoma, head and neck, liver or kidney cancer.

This chain links TRBV5-8 with TRBJ2-7, with TRBD2 matching 8 bases. Trimming took 3 bases from V and 6 from J; bases not matched to a gene: 8. The CDR3 contains 14 residues. Looked up from germline, CDR1 is SGHTS and CDR2 is YDEGEE. CDR3 protein: CASSSTGTSFEQYF. In nucleotides, the CDR3 is TGTGCCAGCAGCTCTACCGGGACTAGTTTCGAGCAGTACTTC.

As DNA, the CDR3 is TGTGCCATCAGTTTCACGTCCGGGAACACTGAAGCTTTCTTT. Translating it yields CAISFTSGNTEAFF. This sequence joins TRBV10-3 and TRBJ1-1; the D is unclear. With 5 bases removed from V and 1 base from J, the gap between germline ends came to 11 bases. The CDR3 covers 14 residues. Looked up from germline, CDR1 is ENHRY and CDR2 is SYGVKD.

V is TRBV6-1 and J is TRBJ2-7; TRBD1 is a possible D gene (5 bases). The germline CDR1 and CDR2 sequences are MNHNS and SASEGT. The CDR3 has 13 residues. Trimming took 7 bases from V and 2 from J, leaving 12 bases between them. The CDR3 loop reads CASNSGSAYEQYF. CDR3 bases: TGTGCCAGCAATTCAGGGTCGGCCTACGAGCAGTACTTC.

The chain couples TRBV28 to TRBJ2-1; possible D gene TRBD1, 6 bases. Between the trimmed V and J ends, which lost 8 bases and 2 bases, there was a span of 10 bases. Germline assignment: CDR1 MDHEN and CDR2 SYDVKM. The CDR3 covers 13 residues. The CDR3 region is CASGAGAYNEQFF. The CDR3 DNA sequence: TGTGCCAGCGGTGCAGGGGCCTACAATGAGCAGTTCTTC.

The gene calls are TRBV7-9 and TRBJ1-2; D remains ambiguous. CDR1 SEHNR and CDR2 FQNEAQ come from the germline V gene (reference sequence). V was shortened by 2 bases and J by 2 bases, with 12 bases between the two germline ends. The CDR3 length is 15 residues. The CDR3 loop is CASSLIGPVNYGYTF. The CDR3 nucleotides read TGTGCCAGCAGCTTAATTGGACCGGTAAACTATGGCTACACCTTC.

The chain is built from TRBV29-1 and TRBJ2-1, with 7 bases lining up with TRBD2. V shed 3 bases, J shed 10 bases, and the junction held 15 bases outside the gene matches. The CDR3 totals 15 residues. The germline V gene has CDR1 SQVTM and CDR2 ANQGSEA. The CDR3 spells CSVDMWGDPGGEQFF. The CDR3 region has the DNA TGCAGCGTTGACATGTGGGGCGATCCCGGGGGGGAGCAGTTCTTC.

The gene calls are TRBV6-6 and TRBJ1-1; D is ambiguous. V lost 5 bases, J lost 4 bases, and 11 bases lay in between. Germline loops: CDR1 MNHNY, CDR2 SVGAGI (reference sequence). The CDR3 consists of 13 residues. In DNA form, the CDR3 reads TGTGCCAGCAGTGACATGGTGGGCACTGAAGCTTTCTTT. Its protein product is CASSDMVGTEAFF.

V usage is TRBV28 and J usage is TRBJ2-3; 13 bases map to TRBD2. The germline gives CDR1 MDHEN, CDR2 SYDVKM. The trim removed 5 bases at V and 3 bases at J, leaving 5 bases unmatched. The CDR3 has 16 amino acids. Here the CDR3 reads CASSEMGLAGTDTQYF. CDR3 sequence (DNA): TGTGCCAGCAGTGAGATGGGACTAGCGGGAACAGATACGCAGTATTTT.

J is TRBJ1-5 and V is TRBV15; D remains unclear. The germline CDR1 and CDR2 sequences are LNHNV and YYDKDF (reference sequence). V was shortened by 1 base and J by 4 bases, with 11 bases between the two germline ends. The length of the CDR3 is 15 residues. The CDR3 reads CATSRGRAGNQPQHF. DNA for the CDR3: TGTGCCACCAGCAGAGGAAGGGCAGGTAATCAGCCCCAGCATTTT.

The rearrangement uses TRBV5-1 and TRBJ2-3; 10 positions agree with TRBD2. CDR3 length equals 15 residues. Trimming at V came to 2 bases and at J to 3 bases, leaving 3 bases not matched to a gene. The germline V gene encodes CDR1 SGHRS and CDR2 YFSETQ. The CDR3 here is CASSLAGGRTDTQYF. In DNA form, the CDR3 reads TGCGCCAGCAGCTTAGCGGGAGGGCGAACAGATACGCAGTATTTT.

This chain links TRBV7-6 with TRBJ2-2, with D possibly TRBD2 on 6 matching bases. Germline CDR1 and CDR2: SGHVS and FNYEAQ. This CDR3 spans 14 amino acids. Trimming left V 5 bases short and J 3 bases short, with 10 bases between. CDR3 DNA: TGTGCCAGCAGCCAGGGCGGGGACACCGGGGAGCTGTTTTTT. The encoded protein is CASSQGGDTGELFF. Drawing the rest from reference TRBV7-6 and TRBJ2-2, the complete variable domain is GAGVSQSPRYKVTKRGQDVALRCDPISGHVSLYWYRQALGQGPEFLTYFNYEAQQDKSGLPNDRFSAERPEGSISTLTIQRTEQRDSAMYRCASSQGGDTGELFFGEGSRLTVL.

Comment on this clone: At one of its ends the junction is not consistent with the germline gene, which may arise from a read error. Within the sample, other DNA sequences also encode this same CDR3. The V gene is TRBV9, the J gene TRBJ2-7, with D perhaps given as TRBD1 or TRBD2 (6 bases each). Per the germline V gene, CDR1 is SGDLS and CDR2 is YYNGEE. The CDR3 is 13 amino acids. The CDR3 region is CASSVADQGEQYF. DNA of the CDR3: TGTGCCAGCAGTGTAGCGGACCAGGGGGAGCAGTACTTC.

The gene calls are TRBV6-5 and TRBJ1-1; no clear D gene. The CDR3 length is 13 residues. The V end was cut by 3 bases, the J end by 0 bases, with 5 bases between. Germline CDR1 MNHEY, CDR2 SVGAGI. CDR3 residues: CASSYTMNTEAFF. CDR3 in DNA: TGTGCCAGCAGTTATACCATGAACACTGAAGCTTTCTTT.

CDR3 amino acids: CAISEPGQGLETQYF. In DNA, the CDR3 is TGTGCCATCAGTGAGCCCGGACAGGGCCTGGAGACCCAGTACTTC. The chain is built from TRBV10-3 and TRBJ2-5, with 8 bases lining up with TRBD1. Germline-derived CDR1 and CDR2 are ENHRY and SYGVKD. The CDR3 runs 15 residues. V lost 2 bases to trimming and J lost 5 bases; unmatched junction nucleotides: 7.

The chain combines TRBV7-2 with TRBJ2-7; 11 bases are shared with TRBD2. The germline gives CDR1 SGHTA, CDR2 FQGNSA. The CDR3 totals 15 residues. V shed 1 base, J shed 4 bases, and the junction held 3 bases outside the gene matches. This CDR3 is CASSLGGTSGYEQYF. In nucleotides, the CDR3 is TGTGCCAGCAGCTTAGGCGGGACTAGCGGTTACGAGCAGTACTTC.

The chain couples TRBV27 to TRBJ2-5; D not resolved. CDR1 is MNHEY and CDR2 is SMNVEV in the germline V gene (reference sequence). The CDR3 length is 14 residues. V lost 7 bases and J lost 4, with 16 bases in between. CDR3 amino acids: CASKATVWRETQYF. DNA for the CDR3: TGTGCCAGCAAAGCGACGGTTTGGCGAGAGACCCAGTACTTC.

The CDR3 sequence: CASSWGVYEQYF. CDR3 DNA: TGTGCCAGCAGCTGGGGGGTCTACGAGCAGTACTTC. The gene calls are TRBV5-6 and TRBJ2-7; TRBD2 is a possible D gene (6 bases). CDR1 SGHDT and CDR2 YYEEEE come from the germline V gene. The CDR3 runs 12 residues. Between the trimmed V and J ends, which lost 3 bases and 3 bases, there was a span of 7 bases. Complete variable domain (other parts from reference TRBV5-6 and TRBJ2-7): DAGVTQSPTHLIKTRGQQVTLRCSPKSGHDTVSWYQQALGQGPQFIFQYYEEEERQRGNFPDRFSGHQFPNYSSELNVNALLLGDSALYLCASSWGVYEQYFGPGTRLTVT.

V and J are TRBV19 and TRBJ1-5; TRBD1 is a possible D gene (5 bases). V was pared by 4 bases and J by 8 bases, with 9 bases between. The CDR3 contains 12 residues. Germline assignment: CDR1 LNHDA and CDR2 SQIVND (reference sequence). The CDR3: CASSSWGEPQHF. The CDR3 coding sequence is TGTGCCAGTAGTAGTTGGGGCGAGCCCCAGCATTTT.

The J gene is TRBJ1-1, the V gene TRBV4-2, with unresolved D. Germline-derived CDR1 and CDR2 are LGHNA and YNFKEQ. The V end was cut by 1 base, the J end by 0 bases, with 6 bases between. The CDR3 is made up of 14 amino acids. CDR3 nucleotide sequence: TGTGCCAGCAGCCAAGCATGGATGAACACTGAAGCTTTCTTT. Its translation: CASSQAWMNTEAFF.

V is TRBV19 and J is TRBJ1-3; D ambiguous. Germline CDR1 reads LNHDA; CDR2 reads SQIVND (reference sequence). This CDR3 comprises 19 residues. Trimming took off 0 bases at V and 0 bases at J, with 18 bases between the two ends. CDR3 nucleotide sequence: TGTGCCAGTAGTATAGATCGAGCTACAGATTACTACTCTGGAAACACCATATATTTT. This encodes CASSIDRATDYYSGNTIYF.

This clone has just a few counts. The J gene is TRBJ2-5, the V gene TRBV10-3; TRBD1 matches 10 bases. The CDR3 runs 16 residues. In germline, CDR1 is ENHRY, CDR2 SYGVKD. V was pared by 3 bases and J by 1 base, with 5 bases of the junction left unmatched. The CDR3 loop is CAISDGGTGAQETQYF. CDR3 coding DNA: TGTGCCATCAGTGACGGGGGGACAGGGGCCCAAGAGACCCAGTACTTC.

V is TRBV7-2 and J is TRBJ2-5; possible D gene TRBD2, 6 bases. This CDR3 contains 15 residues. Trimming pared 2 bases from V and 2 bases from J, leaving 12 bases between. CDR1 and CDR2 (germline): SGHTA, FQGNSA. The CDR3 sequence: CASSLRTGDQETQYF. CDR3 DNA sequence: TGTGCCAGCAGCTTAAGGACGGGGGATCAAGAGACCCAGTACTTC.

The V call is TRBV18, the J call TRBJ1-4; no clear D gene. Looked up from germline, CDR1 is KGHSH and CDR2 is LQKENI. The CDR3 extends over 14 amino acids. V was clipped by 6 bases and J by 4 bases, with 12 bases between them. CDR3 protein: CASSEGGSNEKLFF. The CDR3 DNA reads as TGTGCCAGCTCCGAGGGCGGAAGTAATGAAAAACTGTTTTTT.

The V gene is TRBV2, the J gene TRBJ1-5; TRBD1 is a possible D gene (5 bases). The CDR3 sequence is 17 residues long. Trimming stripped 5 bases from V and 0 bases from J, with 17 bases between. CDR1 and CDR2 (germline): SNHLY, FYNNEI. As DNA, the CDR3 is TGTGCCAGCAGTTACTCCGGGACGAACTATAGCAATCAGCCCCAGCATTTT. Its translation is CASSYSGTNYSNQPQHF.

The rearrangement joins TRBV29-1 to TRBJ2-1; D remains ambiguous. V lost 4 bases, J lost 10 bases, and 11 bases lay in between. There are 11 residues in the CDR3. Germline V gene sequence: CDR1 SQVTM, CDR2 ANQGSEA. DNA of the CDR3: TGCAGCGTTGTCCTTATCCAGGAGCAGTTCTTC. This gives the protein CSVVLIQEQFF.

This clone was recorded once. The gene calls are TRBV5-1 and TRBJ2-3; 9 bases align to TRBD1. This CDR3 is 16 amino acids long. Germline assignment: CDR1 SGHRS and CDR2 YFSETQ. V shed 4 bases, J shed 3 bases, and the junction held 9 bases outside the gene matches. CDR3 sequence (DNA): TGCGCCAGCAGCAGGAACCGGGACAGGGAGACAGATACGCAGTATTTT. Amino acids: CASSRNRDRETDTQYF.

Concerning this clone itself: The germline gene is not matched at one end of the junction; a read error may be the cause. V and J are TRBV30 and TRBJ2-2, with 7 bases identical to TRBD1. Germline V CDR1 and CDR2: GTSNPN, SVGIG (reference sequence). The CDR3 runs to 15 residues. CDR3 residues: CAWRVTGIEHRGAVF. The CDR3 DNA follows: TGTGCCTGGAGGGTGACAGGGATTGAACACCGGGGAGCTGTTTTT.

The chain combines TRBV5-1 with TRBJ2-7, with 9 bases that match TRBD1. With V trimmed by 4 bases and J by 2 bases, 4 bases remained unmatched. Per the germline V gene, CDR1 is SGHRS and CDR2 is YFSETQ. The CDR3 has 14 residues. CDR3 amino acids: CASSGWTGAYEQYF. The CDR3 DNA is TGCGCCAGCAGCGGTTGGACAGGGGCCTACGAGCAGTACTTC.

The rearrangement links TRBV5-8 to TRBJ2-5; a possible D gene is TRBD2 (6 bases). Germline CDR1 SGHTS, CDR2 YDEGEE. The length of the CDR3 is 16 residues. Trimming shortened V by 0 bases and J by 0 bases, and 12 bases separated the two germline ends. The CDR3 spells CASSLVGSGHQETQYF. The CDR3 bases are TGTGCCAGCAGCTTGGTCGGTAGCGGACACCAAGAGACCCAGTACTTC. Supplemented by reference TRBV5-8 and TRBJ2-5, the full variable domain reads EAGVTQSPTHLIKTRGQQATLRCSPISGHTSVYWYQQALGLGLQFLLWYDEGEERNRGNFPPRFSGRQFPNYSSELNVNALELEDSALYLCASSLVGSGHQETQYFGPGTRLLVL.